This T cell receptor (beta chain) is drawn from a study of cytomegalovirus exposure and HLA in healthy donors. The CDR3 totals 15 residues. With 6 bases clipped from V and 4 bases from J, the junction kept 5 bases outside the gene matches. CDR1 and CDR2 from the germline V gene are MNHEY and SVGAGI. The PCR had 60 Vbeta and 13 Jbeta primers. This table comes from immunoSEQ multiplex PCR, and its TCRdb copy is limited to in-frame clones, with some not included. The data contain 170,000 or so clones, roughly 80% of them singletons. Although they were nominally healthy when sampled, donors likely had unrecorded immune exposures.

The source of this sequence is a man aged 45 to 65 in good health and CMV-seronegative. The chain couples TRBV6-5 to TRBJ1-6, with 8 bases aligning to TRBD1. The source material was PBMCs. CDR3 nucleotides: TGTGCCAGCAGGACAGGGGAGGAATATAATTCACCCCTCCACTTT. As protein: CASRTGEEYNSPLHF.